This T cell receptor (beta chain) was documented in a study of beta chain features in type 1 diabetes. General observations from the study: cDNA-based sequencing might over-represent cells highly expressing TCR. Within each of all four CD4+ subsets, Type 1 diabetes patients had TCRB CDR3s that were moderately but significantly shorter.

Cells sorted by CD45RO/CCR7/CD25/CD127/CD95/CD27 comprised CD4+ naive, central memory, regulatory and stem cell-like memory cells. The CDR3 is 11 amino acids. In germline, CDR1 is DFQATT, CDR2 SNEGSKA (reference sequence). Trimming shortened V by 3 bases and J by 8 bases, and 10 bases separated the two germline ends. Of the isolated RNA, all was reverse transcribed, and so the sequenced material was expressed TCRB transcripts. Naive, central memory and regulatory T cell samples came to a mean of roughly 3.6 million reads. This table comes from immunoSEQ multiplex PCR, and its TCRdb copy is limited to in-frame clones, with some not included. The sample lists some 700,000 clones; around 15% were seen once. This clone showed up just a few times. The antigen is not known.

The sequencing input was naive CD4+ T cells from blood. The sequence came from a man between 18 and 29 years old with type 1 diabetes. The J gene is TRBJ1-2, the V gene TRBV20-1; D unresolved. In DNA form, the CDR3 reads TGCAGTGCTAGTTTTGGCGCGGGCTACACCTTC. It specifies CSASFGAGYTF.